Sequencing of this TCR beta chain was carried out in a study of cytomegalovirus exposure and HLA in healthy donors. General study findings and limits: One variant, a missense change in DCLRE1C, was linked in a later analysis to TCR beta V- and J-gene trimming. Investigators reported about 160 TCR beta chains as tied to cytomegalovirus. In a later analysis, at a false discovery rate of 0.05, about 17,000 TCR beta sequences matched HLA alleles.

The trim removed 3 bases at V and 8 bases at J, leaving 9 bases unmatched. The CDR3 consists of 16 residues. Germline CDR1 and CDR2: LGHNA and YNFKEQ. The PCR used 60 Vbeta and 13 Jbeta primers. Original methodology: In a later analysis, roughly 10 million of approximately 80 million unique beta chains occurred in at least two donors. The protocol was immunoSEQ multiplex PCR, while the TCRdb copy is restricted to in-frame clones and leaves out a portion. The DNA gave D and trimming, while V, J and clone size come from that table. Of more than 95,000 clones in the sample, roughly four fifths are singletons; the top ten hold about 2%. As to this clone: Its antigen is still unknown.

The specimen was PBMCs. This sequence joins TRBV4-2 and TRBJ1-4; 10 bases fit TRBD1. The TCR comes from a man aged 50-59 years in good health and CMV-seronegative. CDR3 sequence reads: CASSQSLGQGTEKLFF. CDR3 nucleotides: TGTGCCAGCAGCCAGTCTTTGGGACAGGGGACGGAAAAACTGTTTTTT.